One TCR beta chain is described in this entry. Its matching antigen is unknown. cDNA serving as the sequencing template came from extracted, reverse transcribed RNA. Some clones are missing from TCRdb's copy, which holds only in-frame ones; the method was immunoSEQ multiplex PCR. The sample shows under 4,000 clones, roughly 70% of them seen only once. Losses at the gene ends were 0 bases for V and 5 bases for J; bases not matched to a gene: 8. The germline gives CDR1 LGHNA, CDR2 YSLEER. This CDR3 spans 16 amino acids. The entry originates in a study of CD8+ T cells in alopecia areata. Overall study results and limits: Throughout tofacitinib, many expanded lesional clones continued to persist in scalp and blood.

Regarding treatment: oral pan-JAK inhibitor, 5-10 mg twice daily. The study team obtained lesional scalp punch biopsies and peripheral blood from alopecia areata patients. This chain uses TRBV4-3 with TRBJ1-2, with TRBD1 matching 8 bases. The input for sequencing was skin, taken at week 24, from a patient treated with tofacitinib. This clonotype was sampled from a human donor with alopecia areata. CDR3 sequence reads: CASSQDWGQVPYGYTF. The CDR3 DNA reads as TGCGCCAGCAGCCAAGATTGGGGACAGGTCCCTTATGGCTACACCTTC.